These 13 T cell receptor beta chains were all obtained from the same sample, sequenced in a study of cytomegalovirus exposure and HLA in healthy donors. Primers: 60 Vbeta forward and 13 Jbeta reverse. Assay: immunoSEQ multiplex PCR; the TCRdb copy retains only in-frame clones and omits some. The table lists around 150,000 clones, just over 75% of them singletons. The sequenced sample was PBMCs. Source of these receptors: a woman in her thirties or forties in good health and CMV-seronegative.

This clone was detected only once. The rearrangement joins TRBV5-1 to TRBJ2-3; D is possibly TRBD1 (6 bases). The CDR3 sequence is 15 residues long. The V and J ends lost 1 base and 2 bases respectively, with 11 bases between them. The germline gives CDR1 SGHRS, CDR2 YFSETQ. This CDR3 is CASSLPQGTTDTQYF. The CDR3 DNA is TGCGCCAGCAGCTTGCCGCAGGGGACCACAGATACGCAGTATTTT.

This clone was seen once. The CDR3 DNA reads as TGTGCCAGCGGACTAGCGGACGAGCAGTACTTC. This gives the protein CASGLADEQYF. The V gene is TRBV27, the J gene TRBJ2-7; TRBD2 aligns across 10 bases. Germline values: CDR1 MNHEY, CDR2 SMNVEV (reference sequence). The J segment lost 5 bases and the V segment lost 8 bases, leaving 0 bases of the junction unmatched. The CDR3 sequence is 11 residues long.

About this clone itself: An end of the junction does not agree with germline; a read error may underlie this. The chain combines TRBV7-7 with TRBJ2-7, with 10 bases identical to TRBD2. The CDR3 runs 17 residues. CDR1 SSHAT and CDR2 FNYEAQ come from the germline V gene (reference sequence). The CDR3 sequence is CASSSLAGESGLYEQYF. The CDR3 DNA sequence: TGTGCTAGCAGCTCCCTAGCGGGAGAATCCGGCCTCTACGAGCAGTACTTC.

Note on this clone: At the DNA level, this CDR3 is encoded by other sequences in the same sample as well. The V call is TRBV5-1, the J call TRBJ1-1; D possibly corresponds to TRBD1 (6 bases). The germline V gene encodes CDR1 SGHRS and CDR2 YFSETQ. Trimming shortened V by 2 bases and J by 1 base, and 6 bases separated the two germline ends. The CDR3 runs 13 residues. The CDR3 sequence: CASSLQGNTEAFF. In DNA, the CDR3 is TGCGCCAGCAGCTTACAGGGGAACACTGAAGCTTTCTTT.

As to this clone: This specimen includes other DNA sequences encoding the same CDR3. V gene TRBV19 combines with J gene TRBJ1-5; the D gene is possibly TRBD1 (6 bases). V lost 2 bases, J lost 1 base, and 6 bases lay in between. Per the germline V gene, CDR1 is LNHDA and CDR2 is SQIVND (reference sequence). This CDR3 has 14 amino acids. The CDR3 reads CASSIRGSNQPQHF. The CDR3 DNA follows: TGTGCCAGTAGTATAAGGGGGAGCAATCAGCCCCAGCATTTT.

The genes are TRBV4-1 and TRBJ2-5; D might be TRBD2 (6 bases). The CDR3 loop spans 13 amino acids. V was clipped by 0 bases and J by 5 bases, with 7 bases between them. The V gene's germline CDR1 is MGHRA and CDR2 YSYEKL. The CDR3 here is CASSQDRGETQYF. The CDR3 DNA reads as TGCGCCAGCAGCCAAGATCGGGGGGAGACCCAGTACTTC.

The genes are TRBV5-1 and TRBJ1-1; 8 nucleotides line up with TRBD1. Germline V gene lookup returns CDR1 SGHRS and CDR2 YFSETQ. V shed 4 bases, J shed 2 bases, and the junction held 4 bases outside the gene matches. The CDR3 is 14 amino acids. The CDR3 loop reads CASSIQGANTEAFF. The CDR3 DNA reads as TGCGCCAGCAGCATTCAGGGGGCTAACACTGAAGCTTTCTTT.

This rearrangement joins TRBV5-4 to TRBJ2-6; TRBD1 is a possible D gene (7 bases). V gave up 4 bases and J gave up 2 bases, with 13 bases separating them. The CDR3 is 16 residues long. From germline, CDR1 is SGHNT and CDR2 YYREEE (reference sequence). The CDR3 nucleotides read TGTGCCAGCAGCCCAGGGGGGTTGGCTGGGGCCAACGTCCTGACTTTC. This codes for CASSPGGLAGANVLTF.

This sequence joins TRBV2 and TRBJ2-5; 12 bases align to TRBD2. V shed 4 bases, J shed 3 bases, and the junction held 0 bases outside the gene matches. Germline lookup yields CDR1 SNHLY and CDR2 FYNNEI. The CDR3 runs to 14 residues. CDR3 DNA sequence: TGTGCCAGCAGTGGGACTAGCGGGAAAGAGACCCAGTACTTC. Translating it yields CASSGTSGKETQYF.

This chain connects TRBV11-2 to TRBJ2-1; TRBD2 agrees at 7 bases. Germline V gene sequence: CDR1 SGHAT, CDR2 FQNNGV. This CDR3 has 13 amino acids. V trimming: 8 bases; J trimming: 6 bases; junction bases outside the gene matches: 7. CDR3 in DNA: TGTGCCAGCTCAACTAGCGACGGCAATGAGCAGTTCTTC. Residues: CASSTSDGNEQFF.

This chain connects TRBV6-1 to TRBJ2-3; perhaps TRBD2 as D (6 bases). The CDR3 length is 17 residues. Germline V gene lookup returns CDR1 MNHNS and CDR2 SASEGT. V gave up 3 bases and J gave up 0 bases, with 16 bases separating them. The CDR3 protein is CASSESRVAASTDTQYF. The CDR3 DNA sequence: TGTGCCAGCAGTGAGTCGCGAGTAGCGGCTAGCACAGATACGCAGTATTTT.

The rearrangement joins TRBV2 to TRBJ1-1; TRBD1 matches at 11 bases. This CDR3 has 16 residues. Trimming took 4 bases from V and 3 from J; bases not matched to a gene: 7. CDR1 and CDR2 (germline): SNHLY, FYNNEI. The CDR3 spells CASSGTGGAVDTEAFF. Written as DNA, the CDR3 is TGTGCCAGCAGTGGGACAGGGGGCGCGGTTGACACTGAAGCTTTCTTT.

This chain uses TRBV5-6 with TRBJ2-7, with D tentatively TRBD2 (5 bases). The germline CDR1 and CDR2 sequences are SGHDT and YYEEEE. The CDR3 loop spans 15 amino acids. With 2 bases removed from V and 3 bases from J, the gap between germline ends came to 15 bases. The CDR3 reads CASSFYLAVDYEQYF. CDR3 in DNA: TGTGCCAGCAGCTTCTATCTAGCTGTAGACTACGAGCAGTACTTC.